The source of this T cell receptor (beta chain) is a study of identical twins. The CDR3 sequence is 18 residues long. Trimming stripped 2 bases from V and 5 bases from J, with 24 bases between. Germline values: CDR1 LNHNV, CDR2 YYDKDF (reference sequence). This clonotype was counted at least ten times. In TCRdb, the 5' RACE reads were re-called with MiXCR into one record per CDR3 protein. This sample carries some 300,000 distinct CDR3 sequences, more than 9% of them seen once, and the ten largest clones take 7.2%. This sample also appeared in a second study, on yellow fever vaccine responses in identical twins.

Material for sequencing was CD8+ T cells sorted from blood. The chain employs TRBV15 and TRBJ1-2, with D possibly being TRBD1 (5 bases). The origin of this receptor is a woman younger than 35 in good health. CDR3 DNA: TGTGCCACCAGCAGACCATCCGCCGGGACCCTTGGAGGGTATGGCTACACCTTC. This codes for CATSRPSAGTLGGYGYTF.